The clone carrying this T cell receptor (beta chain) was found many times. This sample stems from a study of T cells in Graves' hyperthyroidism and ophthalmopathy. The CDR3 regions of TCR beta were amplified from RNA transcripts. HTBI primers were the set used in a first-round RT-PCR of the TCR CDR3. Each CDR3 protein gets one entry after TCRdb re-called the multiplex PCR reads with MiXCR. The data contain hundreds of thousands of distinct CDR3 sequences, roughly 14% of them singletons. In germline, CDR1 is MNHEY, CDR2 SVGEGT. The V gene end was trimmed by 7 bases and the J gene end by 1 base; junction bases not matched to a gene: 7. The CDR3 is made up of 15 amino acids.

The rearrangement uses TRBV6-2 or TRBV6-3 and TRBJ2-5, with TRBD2 matching 9 bases. This sequence originates from a middle-aged woman with Graves' ophthalmopathy. Sequenced material: blood. CDR3 nucleotide sequence: TGTGCCAGCAACCCCACGACTAGCGGCCAAGAGACCCAGTACTTC. It translates to CASNPTTSGQETQYF.